The T cell receptor (beta chain) described here comes from a study of CD8 T cells in ankylosing spondylitis. Study-level results: A TCR beta motif of several highly homologous variants seemed to mark ankylosing spondylitis blood.

Germline CDR1 reads LGHNA; CDR2 reads YSLEER. V gave up 0 bases and J gave up 10 bases, with 15 bases separating them. This CDR3 contains 15 residues. This clonotype was found a few times. What it recognizes is unknown. TCRdb itself ran the 5' RACE reads through MiXCR, one entry per CDR3 protein. In the table there are about 840,000 distinct CDR3 sequences, about 11% of which are singletons. This chain connects TRBV4-3 to TRBJ1-4; a possible D gene is TRBD1 (5 bases). Sequences were obtained from blood, either unsorted or a sorted T cell fraction (not recorded which). This TCR derives from a male donor with ankylosing spondylitis. The CDR3 nucleotides are TGCGCCAGCAGCCAAGAACCCCGGGAGGGGAGAAAACTGTTTTTT. The encoded protein is CASSQEPREGRKLFF.